What follows are 23 T cell receptor beta chains derived from one specimen sequenced in a study of beta chain features in type 1 diabetes (dated by TCRdb to 2017 to 2018). The study at large found these results: Type 1 diabetes patients showed a moderate but significant shortening of TCRB CDR3 length in all four CD4+ subsets.

The library was made by the immunoSEQ multiplex PCR assay. The entire amount of isolated RNA was reverse transcribed using the High Capacity cDNA Reverse Transcription Kit, so the sequenced TCRB transcripts were expressed ones. TCRdb mirrors the immuneACCESS table, restricted to in-frame sequences. Some clones are absent from its copies; in checked studies, under half trace to an unresolved V gene, and the reason for the others is unknown. The sample profile shows more than 250,000 clones; 15% of them were found once. 0.015% to 0.017% of the sample lies in the top ten. Their recognized antigens are unknown. Sequenced sample: naive CD4+ T cells from blood. Sample cell subset or site, as interpreted from the label and publication: true naive CD4+ T cells. These receptor sequences come from a man aged 18 to 29 with type 1 diabetes.

This clone has just a few counts. The V and J genes are TRBV18 and TRBJ2-1, with D maybe TRBD2 (6 bases). The ends were cut back, 2 bases at V and 4 bases at J, with 27 bases in the middle. The germline V gene has CDR1 KGHSH and CDR2 LQKENI. This CDR3 spans 20 amino acids. CDR3 region: CASSPLGGLAVPLPYNEQFF. In nucleotides, the CDR3 is TGTGCCAGCTCACCATTAGGAGGATTAGCGGTCCCCCTTCCTTACAATGAGCAGTTCTTC.

With regard to this clone: The same CDR3 can be traced to other DNA sequences in this sample. The chain employs TRBV20-1 and TRBJ1-1, with no clear D. CDR1 and CDR2 from the germline V gene are DFQATT and SNEGSKA (reference sequence). V gave up 2 bases and J gave up 5 bases, with 3 bases separating them. This CDR3 spans 10 amino acids. This chain's CDR3 is CSARRTEAFF. For the CDR3, the DNA is TGCAGTGCTAGACGTACTGAAGCTTTCTTT.

This clone has a handful of counts. This sequence joins TRBV14 and TRBJ2-7; D gene ambiguous. CDR1 and CDR2 from the germline V gene are SGHDN and FVKESK. The CDR3 totals 14 residues. Trimming shortened V by 2 bases and J by 0 bases, and 8 bases separated the two germline ends. The CDR3 DNA is TGTGCCAGCAGCCAATCTTACGGCTCCTACGAGCAGTACTTC. It codes for CASSQSYGSYEQYF. Complete variable domain (other parts from reference TRBV14 and TRBJ2-7): EAGVTQFPSHSVIEKGQTVTLRCDPISGHDNLYWYRRVMGKEIKFLLHFVKESKQDESGMPNNRFLAERTGGTYSTLKVQPAELEDSGVYFCASSQSYGSYEQYFGPGTRLTVT.

This clone has a handful of counts. CDR3 loop: CASSEGRKQETQYF. DNA of the CDR3: TGTGCCAGCAGCGAGGGCAGGAAGCAAGAGACCCAGTACTTC. The J gene is TRBJ2-5, the V gene TRBV2; D perhaps matches TRBD2 (5 bases). In germline, CDR1 is SNHLY, CDR2 FYNNEI. Trimming removed 6 bases at V and 2 bases at J, with 13 bases between. The CDR3 spans 14 residues. Looking up the rest from reference TRBV2 and TRBJ2-5 gives the full variable domain: EPEVTQTPSHQVTQMGQEVILRCVPISNHLYFYWYRQILGQKVEFLVSFYNNEISEKSEIFDDQFSVERPDGSNFTLKIRSTKLEDSAMYFCASSEGRKQETQYFGPGTRLLVL.

About this clone: Germline and junction disagree at one end, which may indicate a read error. The V gene is TRBV28, the J gene TRBJ2-5; TRBD1 aligns across 7 bases. The CDR3 runs to 11 residues. CDR1 is MDHEN, CDR2 SYDVKM, per germline. The CDR3: CASSYGTATNF. The CDR3 DNA reads TGTGCCAGCAGTTACGGGACAGCAACCAACTTC.

This chain connects TRBV28 to TRBJ1-2; 9 bases fit TRBD1. V was clipped by 5 bases and J by 4 bases; unmatched bases: 14. Germline V lookup: CDR1 MDHEN, CDR2 SYDVKM. CDR3 length: 17 residues. The CDR3 sequence: CASSPTGGHAFLYGYTF. In DNA form, the CDR3 reads TGTGCCAGCAGTCCCACAGGGGGCCACGCTTTCCTCTATGGCTACACCTTC.

This chain links TRBV10-3 with TRBJ2-7, with D possibly being TRBD1 (5 bases). CDR1 and CDR2 from the germline V gene are ENHRY and SYGVKD. Trimming took 6 bases from V and 5 from J, leaving 11 bases between them. This CDR3 comprises 12 residues. The CDR3 coding sequence is TGTGCCATCAGCGCTACAGGAAACGAGCAGTACTTC. Its translation: CAISATGNEQYF.

This clone was found a few times. This sequence joins TRBV5-1 and TRBJ2-2, with D possibly matching TRBD1 (6 bases). V was cut by 4 bases and J by 4 bases, with 17 bases left in between. The germline CDR1 and CDR2 sequences are SGHRS and YFSETQ. This CDR3 is built from 16 residues. CDR3 nucleotide sequence: TGCGCCAGCAGCAGAGGACAGATCGGTAGCACCGGGGAGCTGTTTTTT. It is translated as CASSRGQIGSTGELFF.

This sequence joins TRBV30 and TRBJ1-4, with 8 bases aligning to TRBD1. Trimming at V came to 8 bases and at J to 6 bases, leaving 8 bases not matched to a gene. The CDR3 is 13 residues long. The germline CDR1 and CDR2 sequences are GTSNPN and SVGIG (reference sequence). The CDR3, as DNA: TGTGCCAGCCGTACAGGGGGTTATGAAAAACTGTTTTTT. Translating it yields CASRTGGYEKLFF.

The rearrangement links TRBV7-2 to TRBJ2-1, with D possibly TRBD2 on 5 matching bases. Germline assignment: CDR1 SGHTA and CDR2 FQGNSA. The CDR3 has 15 residues. V was cut by 3 bases and J by 5 bases, with 14 bases left in between. This chain's CDR3 is CASSLRLASHNEQFF. Written as DNA, the CDR3 is TGTGCCAGCAGCTTGAGGTTAGCGTCCCACAATGAGCAGTTCTTC.

This clone was seen more than once but under ten times. This sequence joins TRBV30 and TRBJ2-3, with D possibly matching TRBD2 (5 bases). With 3 bases removed from V and 0 bases from J, the gap between germline ends came to 7 bases. CDR3 length equals 13 residues. Germline loops: CDR1 GTSNPN, CDR2 SVGIG (reference sequence). The CDR3 bases are TGTGCCTGGAGACCTAGCAGCACAGATACGCAGTATTTT. This gives the protein CAWRPSSTDTQYF.

The CDR3 bases are TGTGCCACCATTCGAGGTCGGCTAGCGGGGGACGATGGGCGGGTGGATGGGACCCAGTACTTC. Amino acids: CATIRGRLAGDDGRVDGTQYF. The chain has TRBV21-1 and TRBJ2-5; the D call TRBD2 from the table was never checked on the DNA. TRBV21-1 is a recognized pseudogene. The CDR3 is 21 amino acids.

J is TRBJ1-1 and V is TRBV18, with 10 nucleotides matching TRBD1. The germline gives CDR1 KGHSH, CDR2 LQKENI. The CDR3 extends over 14 amino acids. The J segment lost 5 bases and the V segment lost 3 bases, leaving 3 bases of the junction unmatched. The CDR3 DNA sequence: TGTGCCAGCTCACCGGGACAGGGGTGGACTGAAGCTTTCTTT. Translating it yields CASSPGQGWTEAFF.

This clone was seen only a few times. CDR3 residues: CASSFHYRSEAFF. The CDR3 nucleotides read TGTGCCAGCAGTTTCCACTATAGATCTGAAGCTTTCTTT. The rearrangement uses TRBV27 and TRBJ1-1; D is unresolved. From germline, CDR1 is MNHEY and CDR2 SMNVEV (reference sequence). The CDR3 has 13 amino acids. The V gene lost 3 bases and the J gene lost 6 bases, with 11 bases spanning the gap.

There are a few counts of this clone. This chain links TRBV13 with TRBJ2-7, with a weak D call TRBD2 (6 bases). V lost 5 bases, J lost 4 bases, and 15 bases lay in between. Germline CDR1 and CDR2: PRHDT and FYEKMQ (reference sequence). The CDR3 covers 14 residues. CDR3 sequence: CASSIGGGGYEQYF. The DNA of the CDR3 is TGTGCCAGCAGCATTGGTGGGGGAGGATACGAGCAGTACTTC.

This clone has just a few counts. V is TRBV30 and J is TRBJ2-3; possibly TRBD2 for D (6 bases). V was clipped by 0 bases and J by 1 base, with 17 bases between them. Germline assignment: CDR1 GTSNPN and CDR2 SVGIG (reference sequence). The CDR3 runs to 17 residues. The CDR3: CAWSVPAGPEGTDTQYF. In DNA, the CDR3 is TGTGCCTGGAGTGTACCTGCGGGGCCTGAAGGCACAGATACGCAGTATTTT.

The chain's CDR3 is CAISETGESEQYF. The CDR3 coding sequence is TGTGCCATCAGTGAGACAGGGGAGAGCGAGCAGTACTTC. This chain links TRBV10-3 with TRBJ2-7; 7 nucleotides match TRBD1. Trimming took 2 bases from V and 6 from J; bases not matched to a gene: 4. The length of the CDR3 is 13 residues. The germline V gene has CDR1 ENHRY and CDR2 SYGVKD.

This clone was seen a few times. The chain is built from TRBV19 and TRBJ2-6, with D maybe TRBD1 (6 bases). Germline loops: CDR1 LNHDA, CDR2 SQIVND (reference sequence). This CDR3 spans 15 amino acids. Trimming removed 5 bases at V and 1 base at J, with 9 bases between. The CDR3 sequence: CASSSQGSGANVLTF. The CDR3 nucleotides read TGTGCCAGTAGTTCACAGGGATCTGGGGCCAACGTCCTGACTTTC.

This chain uses TRBV19 with TRBJ1-2; TRBD1 matches 8 bases. The CDR3 covers 16 residues. Looked up from germline, CDR1 is LNHDA and CDR2 is SQIVND (reference sequence). V was pared by 7 bases and J by 2 bases, with 12 bases of the junction left unmatched. CDR3 amino acids: CASTPWQGAINYGYTF. As DNA, the CDR3 is TGTGCCAGTACCCCCTGGCAGGGGGCTATCAACTATGGCTACACCTTC.

This clone was seen more than once but under ten times. This chain joins TRBV20-1 and TRBJ2-3, with D unresolved. The germline CDR1 and CDR2 sequences are DFQATT and SNEGSKA (reference sequence). CDR3 length: 11 amino acids. V shed 1 base and J shed 4 bases, with 3 bases lying between them. The CDR3 DNA is TGCAGTGCTAGAGGGCCAGATACGCAGTATTTT. Protein sequence: CSARGPDTQYF.

This clone was picked up a small number of times. This chain connects TRBV7-2 to TRBJ1-2; 7 bases line up with TRBD1. Germline trimming cut 5 bases from V and 4 bases from J; bases unmatched to any gene: 7. This CDR3 spans 14 amino acids. CDR1 is SGHTA and CDR2 is FQGNSA in the germline V gene. DNA of the CDR3: TGTGCCAGCAGCCCGAACAGGGGCGTCTATGGCTACACCTTC. Amino acids: CASSPNRGVYGYTF.

Note on this clone: In the same sample, other DNA sequences code for this CDR3. The rearrangement joins TRBV4-3 to TRBJ1-2; 10 nucleotides line up with TRBD1. The CDR3 contains 13 residues. CDR1 and CDR2 from the germline V gene are LGHNA and YSLEER. The V gene end was trimmed by 3 bases and the J gene end by 5 bases; junction bases not matched to a gene: 0. In DNA, the CDR3 is TGCGCCAGCAGCCAGGGACAGGGGTATGGCTACACCTTC. As protein: CASSQGQGYGYTF.

There are a few counts of this clone. V is TRBV30 and J is TRBJ2-3; possible D gene TRBD1, 6 bases. Germline lookup yields CDR1 GTSNPN and CDR2 SVGIG (reference sequence). The CDR3 is 12 amino acids. The V gene lost 3 bases and the J gene lost 6 bases, with 10 bases spanning the gap. CDR3 bases: TGTGCCTGGAGCCCAACAGGGGATACGCAGTATTTT. It codes for CAWSPTGDTQYF.